These T cell receptor beta chains were read from a single sample in a study of cytomegalovirus exposure and HLA in healthy donors. The table came from immunoSEQ multiplex PCR; TCRdb's copy has only in-frame clones and leaves some out. The table records 150,000 to 200,000 clones, about 80% of them present only once. The material sequenced was PBMCs. These receptors came from a woman in her 50s in good health and CMV-seropositive. Each CDR3 is given with its conserved first and last residue. Each record gives: CDR3 length, D gene, J gene, V gene, clone size, CDR3 protein, CDR3 DNA. D genes are given only for firm matches. Where a row states a size, it is once, few, many or the class of an expanded clone; other rows omit it.

13 | NA | TRBJ2-4 | TRBV5-1 | NA | CASRQGGKNIQYF | TGCGCCAGTCGACAGGGAGGCAAAAACATTCAGTACTTC
15 | TRBD2 | TRBJ2-7 | TRBV28 | NA | CASSSRLASSYEQYF | TGTGCCAGCAGTTCCCGACTAGCGAGCTCCTACGAGCAGTACTTC
12 | NA | TRBJ2-3 | TRBV18 | NA | CASSRTTDTQYF | TGTGCCAGCTCACGGACTACTGATACGCAGTATTTT
14 | NA | TRBJ2-7 | TRBV5-4 | NA | CASSSISGAYEQYF | TGTGCCAGCAGCTCGATTAGCGGCGCCTACGAGCAGTACTTC
16 | NA | TRBJ2-1 | TRBV4-3 | NA | CASSQELTGTSNEQFF | TGCGCCAGCAGCCAAGAGTTGACAGGGACTTCGAATGAGCAGTTCTTC
16 | NA | TRBJ2-7 | TRBV28 | few | CASSGGPPGGSYEQYF | TGTGCCAGCAGTGGGGGTCCCCCCGGGGGCTCCTACGAGCAGTACTTC
12 | NA | TRBJ1-6 | TRBV7-8 | few | CASSLPSSPLHF | TGTGCCAGCAGCTTACCGTCTTCACCCCTCCACTTT
16 | NA | TRBJ2-1 | TRBV5-1 | NA | CASSLGGLTTYNEQFF | TGCGCCAGCAGCTTGGGAGGACTGACGACATACAATGAGCAGTTCTTC
15 | NA | TRBJ1-2 | TRBV4-1 | NA | CASSQDRAGVYGYTF | TGCGCCAGCAGCCAAGATAGGGCAGGGGTATATGGCTACACCTTC
17 | NA | TRBJ1-1 | TRBV30 | NA | CAWSAIGSGRGNTEAFF | TGTGCCTGGAGCGCAATCGGGTCAGGCAGGGGGAACACTGAAGCTTTCTTT
16 | TRBD2 | TRBJ2-5 | TRBV2 | few | CASSAASGGPDRDQYF | TGTGCCAGCAGCGCCGCTAGCGGGGGGCCAGACCGGGACCAGTACTTC
15 | TRBD1 | TRBJ1-6 | TRBV7-2 | NA | CASSLRDREGPPLHF | TGTGCCAGCAGCTTAAGGGACAGGGAGGGTCCACCCCTCCACTTT
14 | TRBD1 | TRBJ1-1 | TRBV6-6 | NA | CASSGNRGATEAFF | TGTGCCAGCAGTGGCAACAGGGGAGCCACTGAAGCTTTCTTT
16 | NA | TRBJ2-7 | TRBV18 | NA | CASSPPLVGNSYEQYF | TGTGCCAGCTCACCCCCCCTGGTCGGGAACTCCTACGAGCAGTACTTC
15 | TRBD1 | TRBJ2-7 | TRBV28 | NA | CASSFRGTGAKLRSF | TGTGCCAGCAGTTTTCGCGGGACAGGGGCTAAACTTAGAAGCTTC
14 | NA | TRBJ2-7 | TRBV11-2 | NA | CASLNPGARYEQYF | TGTGCCAGCCTCAATCCCGGAGCCCGTTACGAGCAGTACTTC
16 | TRBD1 | TRBJ2-7 | TRBV28 | once | CASSIPGQGMLHEQYF | TGTGCCAGCAGTATACCGGGACAGGGTATGCTACACGAGCAGTACTTC
14 | NA | TRBJ2-5 | TRBV19 | NA | CASSQSGEGETQYF | TGTGCCAGTAGTCAATCAGGGGAGGGAGAGACCCAGTACTTC
19 | NA | TRBJ2-7 | TRBV11-2 | once | CASSFTLRRTLSLNYEQYF | TGTGCCAGCAGCTTCACCCTCCGGCGGACTCTTAGTCTAAACTACGAGCAGTACTTC
13 | TRBD1 | TRBJ1-1 | TRBV5-1 | NA | CASSPQGVTEAFF | TGCGCCAGCAGCCCGCAGGGGGTCACTGAAGCTTTCTTT
14 | TRBD1 | TRBJ2-7 | TRBV5-4 | NA | CASSRDRASYEQYF | TGTGCCAGCAGCCGGGACAGGGCCTCCTACGAGCAGTACTTC
16 | TRBD1 | TRBJ2-7 | TRBV9 | NA | CASSPWGGTGTYEQYF | TGTGCCAGCAGCCCTTGGGGGGGGACAGGGACCTACGAGCAGTACTTC
15 | NA | TRBJ1-2 | TRBV6-5 | once | CASSRDPVRGLGYTF | TGTGCCAGCAGCCGCGACCCCGTAAGGGGTCTTGGCTACACCTTC
14 | NA | TRBJ1-2 | TRBV7-2 | NA | CASSLDQPGVGYTF | TGTGCCAGCAGCTTAGATCAGCCAGGGGTTGGCTACACCTTC
16 | TRBD1 | TRBJ2-7 | TRBV5-5 | NA | CASSWGTGWSSYEQYF | TGTGCCAGCAGCTGGGGGACAGGGTGGAGCTCCTACGAGCAGTACTTC
16 | NA | TRBJ1-2 | TRBV7-6 | NA | CASTKAGLTLNYGYTF | TGTGCCAGCACCAAAGCGGGACTTACCCTTAACTATGGCTACACCTTC
13 | TRBD2 | TRBJ2-5 | TRBV29-1 | NA | CSAKRGGRETQYF | TGCAGCGCAAAGCGGGGGGGCCGGGAGACCCAGTACTTC
15 | TRBD1 | TRBJ2-5 | TRBV27 | NA | CASSYPSTGEETQYF | TGTGCCAGCAGTTACCCCTCGACAGGGGAAGAGACCCAGTACTTC
14 | NA | TRBJ2-3 | TRBV10-3 | NA | CAISWTALTDTQYF | TGTGCCATCAGTTGGACAGCCCTCACAGATACGCAGTATTTT
16 | NA | TRBJ1-4 | TRBV5-1 | NA | CASSLVSGKRNEKLFF | TGCGCCAGCAGCTTGGTGTCAGGGAAAAGGAATGAAAAACTGTTTTTT
14 | NA | TRBJ2-7 | TRBV7-2 | NA | CASSSNGQIYEQYF | TGTGCCAGCAGCTCAAACGGACAGATATACGAGCAGTACTTC
14 | NA | TRBJ2-7 | TRBV7-6 | NA | CASSPRRGNYEQYF | TGTGCCAGCAGCCCCCGGAGGGGAAACTACGAGCAGTACTTC
15 | TRBD2 | TRBJ2-1 | TRBV2 | few | CASRSGLAGFDEQFF | TGTGCCAGCAGATCGGGACTAGCGGGATTTGATGAGCAGTTCTTC
12 | NA | TRBJ2-3 | TRBV2 | NA | CASGRFTDTQYF | TGTGCCAGCGGCAGATTCACAGATACGCAGTATTTT
14 | NA | TRBJ2-7 | TRBV7-7 | NA | CASSYRTETYEQYF | TGTGCTAGCAGCTACAGGACAGAAACCTACGAGCAGTACTTC
13 | NA | TRBJ1-1 | TRBV18 | NA | CASTTTQNTEAFF | TGTGCCAGCACTACGACCCAGAACACTGAAGCTTTCTTT
12 | NA | TRBJ2-7 | TRBV2 | NA | CASGASSYEQYF | TGTGCCAGCGGGGCGAGCTCCTACGAGCAGTACTTC
14 | TRBD2 | TRBJ2-7 | TRBV7-6 | NA | CASSLGGGAGEQYF | TGTGCCAGCAGCTTAGGCGGGGGGGCGGGTGAGCAGTACTTC
12 | TRBD1 | TRBJ1-2 | TRBV6-1 | NA | CASRDSNYGYTF | TGTGCCAGCCGGGACAGTAACTATGGCTACACCTTC
14 | NA | TRBJ2-5 | TRBV11-2 | once | CASSLEGLTYTQYF | TGTGCCAGCAGCTTAGAGGGGCTCACCTATACCCAGTACTTC
13 | NA | TRBJ1-3 | TRBV6-1 | NA | CASRPTGGNTIYF | TGTGCCAGCAGGCCAACGGGTGGAAACACCATATATTTT
14 | TRBD1 | TRBJ1-2 | TRBV4-1 | NA | CASSHDTGGFGYTF | TGCGCCAGCAGCCATGATACAGGGGGCTTTGGCTACACCTTC
14 | NA | TRBJ2-5 | TRBV7-8 | NA | CASSPTESQETQYF | TGTGCCAGCAGCCCGACAGAGAGCCAAGAGACCCAGTACTTC
13 | NA | TRBJ1-2 | TRBV5-1 | few | CASSLGGRYGYTF | TGCGCCAGCAGCTTAGGGGGAAGGTATGGCTACACCTTC
14 | NA | TRBJ2-7 | TRBV4-1 | NA | CASSQAQTKYEQYF | TGCGCCAGCAGCCAAGCCCAAACTAAATACGAGCAGTACTTC
15 | NA | TRBJ1-3 | TRBV4-2 | NA | CASSQSSISGNTIYF | TGTGCCAGCAGCCAATCCTCTATCTCTGGAAACACCATATATTTT
14 | NA | TRBJ2-7 | TRBV2 | NA | CASSQEGSSYEQYF | TGTGCCAGCAGTCAGGAGGGGAGCTCCTACGAGCAGTACTTC
13 | NA | TRBJ1-2 | TRBV5-6 | NA | CASSLGQDYGYTF | TGTGCCAGCAGCTTGGGACAGGACTATGGCTACACCTTC
16 | TRBD2 | TRBJ2-7 | TRBV10-2 | few | CASSEPPSGRHFEQYF | TGCGCCAGCAGTGAACCTCCTAGCGGGAGGCACTTCGAGCAGTACTTC
13 | NA | TRBJ2-1 | TRBV19 | NA | CASSIDRDNEQFF | TGTGCCAGTAGTATAGATCGCGACAATGAGCAGTTCTTC
17 | TRBD2 | TRBJ2-7 | TRBV4-1 | few | CASSQTGLAGGMEEQYF | TGCGCCAGCAGTCAGACGGGACTAGCGGGAGGAATGGAAGAGCAGTACTTC
17 | TRBD1 | TRBJ2-7 | TRBV18 | NA | CASSPPGPGTGGYEQYF | TGTGCCAGCTCACCCCCCGGCCCCGGGACAGGGGGCTACGAGCAGTACTTC
16 | NA | TRBJ2-3 | TRBV2 | once | CASSERWQDVTDTQYF | TGTGCCAGCAGTGAAAGATGGCAGGATGTCACAGATACGCAGTATTTT
14 | TRBD1 | TRBJ1-6 | TRBV2 | few | CASQTGTGNSPLHF | TGTGCCAGTCAAACCGGGACAGGGAACTCACCCCTCCACTTT
13 | TRBD1 | TRBJ2-7 | TRBV2 | once | CASTLDRGYEQYF | TGTGCCAGCACGTTGGACAGGGGGTACGAGCAGTACTTC
14 | TRBD1 | TRBJ1-2 | TRBV6-1 | NA | CASSPTGQAFGYTF | TGTGCCAGCAGCCCGACGGGACAGGCCTTTGGCTACACCTTC
15 | NA | TRBJ1-5 | TRBV28 | NA | CASSDISRPHQPQHF | TGTGCCAGCAGCGACATCTCCAGACCCCATCAGCCCCAGCATTTT
16 | NA | TRBJ1-1 | TRBV27 | NA | CASSSRPGHGNTEAFF | TGTGCCAGCAGTTCCCGGCCAGGCCACGGGAACACTGAAGCTTTCTTT
15 | NA | TRBJ2-7 | TRBV5-4 | NA | CASSLSGDGDHEQYF | TGTGCCAGCAGCCTCTCAGGTGACGGCGACCACGAGCAGTACTTC
14 | NA | TRBJ2-2 | TRBV5-1 | few | CASSLGQNTGELFF | TGCGCCAGCAGCTTGGGACAGAACACCGGGGAGCTGTTTTTT